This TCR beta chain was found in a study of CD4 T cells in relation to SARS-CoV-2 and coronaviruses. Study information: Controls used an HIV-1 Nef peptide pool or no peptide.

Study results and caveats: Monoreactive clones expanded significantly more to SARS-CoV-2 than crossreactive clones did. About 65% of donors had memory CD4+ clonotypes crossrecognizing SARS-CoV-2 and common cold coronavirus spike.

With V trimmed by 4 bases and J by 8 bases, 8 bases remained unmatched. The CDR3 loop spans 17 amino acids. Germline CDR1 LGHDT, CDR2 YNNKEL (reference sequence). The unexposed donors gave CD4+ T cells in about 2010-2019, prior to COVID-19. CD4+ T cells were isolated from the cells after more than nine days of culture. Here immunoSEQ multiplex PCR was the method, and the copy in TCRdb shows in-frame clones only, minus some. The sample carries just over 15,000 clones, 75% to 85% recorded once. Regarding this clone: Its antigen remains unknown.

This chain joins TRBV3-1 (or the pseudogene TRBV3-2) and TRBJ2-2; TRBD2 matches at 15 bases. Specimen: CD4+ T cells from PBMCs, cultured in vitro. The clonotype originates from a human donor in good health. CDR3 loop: CASSPRTSGRAEGELFF. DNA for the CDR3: TGTGCCAGCAGCCCTCGGACTAGCGGGAGGGCCGAGGGGGAGCTGTTTTTT.